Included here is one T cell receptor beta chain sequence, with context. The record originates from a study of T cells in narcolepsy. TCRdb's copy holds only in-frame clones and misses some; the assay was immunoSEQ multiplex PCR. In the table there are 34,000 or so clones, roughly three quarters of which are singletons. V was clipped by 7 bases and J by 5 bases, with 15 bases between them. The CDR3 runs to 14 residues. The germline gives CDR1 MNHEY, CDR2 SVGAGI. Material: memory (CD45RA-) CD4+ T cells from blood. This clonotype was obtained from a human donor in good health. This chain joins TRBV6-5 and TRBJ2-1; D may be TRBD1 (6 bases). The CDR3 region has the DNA TGTGCCAGCAAAGTCCGGGACATCCACAATGAGCAGTTCTTC. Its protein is CASKVRDIHNEQFF.